This T cell receptor beta chain was obtained from a study of T cell changes during pregnancy in multiple sclerosis. This CDR3 is 15 amino acids long. V lost 6 bases, J lost 7 bases, and 6 bases stayed unmatched. The germline gives CDR1 MNHEY, CDR2 SMNVEV (reference sequence). Using immunoSEQ multiplex PCR, the repertoire was profiled, and TCRdb retains in-frame clones only, with some absent. The sample yields around 35,000 clones, approximately 90% seen once. The chain couples TRBV27 to TRBJ2-1; 13 bases match TRBD2. Source: CD8+ T cells from peripheral blood mononuclear cells, taken in the first trimester of pregnancy. The TCR originated in a female donor with multiple sclerosis, enrolled in a pregnancy study. The CDR3, as DNA: TGTGCCAGCAGCCAAGGGACTAGCGGGATGAATGAGCAGTTCTTC. Translated, it gives CASSQGTSGMNEQFF.